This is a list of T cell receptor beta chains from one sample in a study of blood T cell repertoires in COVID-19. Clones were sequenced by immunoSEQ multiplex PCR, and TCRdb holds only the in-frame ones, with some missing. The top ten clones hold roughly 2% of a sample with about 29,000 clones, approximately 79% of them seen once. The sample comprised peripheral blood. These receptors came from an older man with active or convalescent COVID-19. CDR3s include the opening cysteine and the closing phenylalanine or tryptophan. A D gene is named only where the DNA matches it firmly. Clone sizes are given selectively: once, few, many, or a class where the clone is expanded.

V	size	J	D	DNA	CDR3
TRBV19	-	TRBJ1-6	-	TGTGCCAGTAGTATGCGGGATCTCAATTCACCCCTCCACTTT	CASSMRDLNSPLHF
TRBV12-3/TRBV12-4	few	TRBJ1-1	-	TGTGCCAGCAGTTTTGCAGGGCCCACTGAAGCTTTCTTT	CASSFAGPTEAFF
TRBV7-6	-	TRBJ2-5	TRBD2	TGTGCCAGCAGCTTAGTTCCGACTAGCGGGAGTAGTCAAGAGACCCAGTACTTC	CASSLVPTSGSSQETQYF
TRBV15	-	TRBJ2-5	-	TGTGCCACCAGCAGAGATTATCGAGAGACCCAGTACTTC	CATSRDYRETQYF
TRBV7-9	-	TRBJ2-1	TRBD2	TGTGCCAGCAGCCCCGTCGGGGGGGCCCAGGGTGAGCAGTTCTTC	CASSPVGGAQGEQFF
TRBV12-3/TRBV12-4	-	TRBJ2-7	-	TGTGCCAGCAGTTGGGTCGGGATCTACGAGCAGTACTTC	CASSWVGIYEQYF
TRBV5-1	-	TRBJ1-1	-	TGCGCCAGCAGGGACCAGGGGAACACTGAAGCTTTCTTT	CASRDQGNTEAFF
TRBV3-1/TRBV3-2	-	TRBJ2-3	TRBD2	TGTGCCAGCAGCCAACTAGCGGGAAGTAGCACAGATACGCAGTATTTT	CASSQLAGSSTDTQYF
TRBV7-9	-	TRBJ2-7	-	TGTGCCAGCAGTCCTCCACTAGCTCCGAACTACGAGCAGTACTTC	CASSPPLAPNYEQYF
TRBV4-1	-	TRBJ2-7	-	TGCGCCAGCAGCCCCTCCCACCGGGTGCCTCGGTACGAGCAGTACTTC	CASSPSHRVPRYEQYF
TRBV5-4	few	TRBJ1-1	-	TGTGCCAGCAGCTCGCGGGTAGGGAGGGGCACTGAAGCTTTCTTT	CASSSRVGRGTEAFF
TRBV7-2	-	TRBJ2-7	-	TGTGCCAGCAGCGTAAATACAGGTACCTACGAGCAGTACTTC	CASSVNTGTYEQYF
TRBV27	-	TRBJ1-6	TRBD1	TGTGCCAGCAGCCCCGGGACAGGGTATAATTCACCCCTCCACTTT	CASSPGTGYNSPLHF
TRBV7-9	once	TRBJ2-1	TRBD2	TGTGCCAGCAGCTCATGGACTAGCGGGAGGGCCGGCAATGAGCAGTTCTTC	CASSSWTSGRAGNEQFF
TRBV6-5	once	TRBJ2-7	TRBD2	TGTGCCAGCAGTTACCGGGGGGGCGGGCTCTACGAGCAGTACTTC	CASSYRGGGLYEQYF
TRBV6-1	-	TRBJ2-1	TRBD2	TGTGCCAGCAGTGTGGAGCTAGCGGGAACCTCCTACAATGAGCAGTTCTTC	CASSVELAGTSYNEQFF
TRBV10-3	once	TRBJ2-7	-	TGTGCCATCGCCCCCAGGGGTAACGAGCAGTACTTC	CAIAPRGNEQYF
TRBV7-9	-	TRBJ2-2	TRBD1	TGTGCCAGCAGCGGGACAGGGGGTGCCGGGGAGCTGTTTTTT	CASSGTGGAGELFF
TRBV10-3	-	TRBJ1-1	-	TGTGCCATCAGTGATCGGGGGAGGGCACGACGGAACACTGAAGCTTTCTTT	CAISDRGRARRNTEAFF
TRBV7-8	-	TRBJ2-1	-	TGTGCCAGCAGCCTAAGACTCGGCTCCTACAATGAGCAGTTCTTC	CASSLRLGSYNEQFF
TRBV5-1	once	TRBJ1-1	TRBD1	TGCGCCAGCAGCGGTGGACAGGGCACTGAAGCTTTCTTT	CASSGGQGTEAFF
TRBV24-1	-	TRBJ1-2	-	TGTGCCACCAGTGAAGGGGATACCTATGGCTACACCTTC	CATSEGDTYGYTF
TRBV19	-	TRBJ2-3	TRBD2	TGTGCCAGTTCCATTAGCGGGAGGAGCACAGATACGCAGTATTTT	CASSISGRSTDTQYF
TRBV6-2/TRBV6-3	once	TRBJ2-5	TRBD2	TGTGCCAGCAGTTACTCGCCCCTTAGCGGGGGATCGAGGGAGACCCAGTACTTC	CASSYSPLSGGSRETQYF
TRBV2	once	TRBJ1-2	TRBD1	TGTGCCAGCCGGGACAGGGGATATGGCTACACCTTC	CASRDRGYGYTF
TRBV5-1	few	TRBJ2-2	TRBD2	TGCGCCAGCAGCTTGCGTAGCGGGAGAGGGACCGGGGAGCTGTTTTTT	CASSLRSGRGTGELFF
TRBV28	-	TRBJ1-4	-	TGTGCCAGCAGTTTCTTGCAGGGAGGTGTTGAAAAACTGTTTTTT	CASSFLQGGVEKLFF
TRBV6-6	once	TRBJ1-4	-	TGTGCCAGCAGTTACGGGGGGGGTCATGAAAAACTGTTTTTT	CASSYGGGHEKLFF
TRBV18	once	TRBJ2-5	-	TGTGCCAGCTCACCTGGGCAGGGCGAGACCCAGTACTTC	CASSPGQGETQYF
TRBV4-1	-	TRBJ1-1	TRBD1	TGCGCCAGCAGCCAGTTGACAGGGGGCAATGAAGCTTTCTTT	CASSQLTGGNEAFF
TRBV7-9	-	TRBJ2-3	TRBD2	TGTGCCAGCAGCTTAGGTTCTAGCGGCTATGGCACAGATACGCAGTATTTT	CASSLGSSGYGTDTQYF
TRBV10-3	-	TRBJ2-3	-	TGTGCCATCAGTGGGGGTGCGGGGAGTAGCACAGATACGCAGTATTTT	CAISGGAGSSTDTQYF
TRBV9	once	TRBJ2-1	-	TGTGCCAGCAGCGTAAGTTGGCGGGCCTCCTACAATGAGCAGTTCTTC	CASSVSWRASYNEQFF
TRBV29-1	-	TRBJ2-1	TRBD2	TGCAGCGGGTCAGCGGGAGCCAGGAGTGAGCAGTTCTTC	CSGSAGARSEQFF